The next 6 T cell receptor beta chains were all read from a single sample in a study of CD8 T cell repertoires and HIV-1 epitope variants. Clones were sequenced by immunoSEQ multiplex PCR, and TCRdb holds only the in-frame ones, with some missing. The table records thousands of clones, roughly two thirds of them present only once. Antigens of these TCRs are unknown. Input material: cultured CD8+ T cells derived from PBMCs. The source is a male donor with HIV.

This clone was observed once. This chain uses TRBV5-6 with TRBJ2-1, with a weak D call TRBD2 (7 bases). V lost 6 bases, J lost 5 bases, and 15 bases lay in between. CDR3 length: 14 residues. Germline-derived CDR1 and CDR2 are SGHDT and YYEEEE. DNA of the CDR3: TGTGCCAGCATTTTAGGGGGGGCAGACAATGAGCAGTTCTTC. This sequence encodes CASILGGADNEQFF.

The CDR3 coding sequence is TGTGCCAGCAGTCCCCCCGAGAAGGCCTCCTACGAGCAGTACTTC. It yields the protein CASSPPEKASYEQYF. J is TRBJ2-7 and V is TRBV6-5; no definite D call. The V end lost 5 bases, the J end lost 0 bases, and 14 bases lay between the germline ends. CDR1 and CDR2 from the germline V gene are MNHEY and SVGAGI. The CDR3 covers 15 residues.

This chain links TRBV6-5 with TRBJ2-7; D might be TRBD1 or TRBD2, each matching 5 bases. This CDR3 contains 14 residues. Germline V gives CDR1 MNHEY, CDR2 SVGAGI. Trimming removed 5 bases at V and 3 bases at J, with 14 bases between. The CDR3 nucleotides are TGTGCCAGCAGTGAACTTGGGGACCTCTACGAGCAGTACTTC. Amino acids: CASSELGDLYEQYF.

There are a few counts of this clone. The chain has TRBV7-9 and TRBJ1-5, with D possibly matching TRBD1 (5 bases). Germline CDR1 reads SEHNR; CDR2 reads FQNEAQ (reference sequence). The CDR3 totals 12 residues. V lost 6 bases and J lost 6, with 9 bases in between. CDR3 loop: CASRAGTQPQHF. In DNA, the CDR3 is TGTGCCAGCAGAGCGGGGACTCAGCCCCAGCATTTT.

This clone was seen more than once but under ten times. CDR3 amino acids: CASSGTSGRAVFNEQFF. Written as DNA, the CDR3 is TGCGCCAGCAGCGGGACTAGCGGGAGGGCCGTGTTTAATGAGCAGTTCTTC. The chain carries TRBV5-1 and TRBJ2-1, with 16 bases matching TRBD2. The junction had 8 bases not matched to a gene; V was cut back by 4 bases and J by 7 bases. Germline CDR1 reads SGHRS; CDR2 reads YFSETQ. This CDR3 contains 17 residues.

This clone has only a few counts. The J gene is TRBJ1-2, the V gene TRBV4-2; the D is unclear. Trimming removed 4 bases at V and 3 bases at J, with 18 bases between. Germline CDR1 LGHNA, CDR2 YNFKEQ. The CDR3 loop spans 16 amino acids. The CDR3 DNA follows: TGTGCCAGCAGCCCTTGGCCGGTAGAATTGGACTATGGCTACACCTTC. It encodes CASSPWPVELDYGYTF.